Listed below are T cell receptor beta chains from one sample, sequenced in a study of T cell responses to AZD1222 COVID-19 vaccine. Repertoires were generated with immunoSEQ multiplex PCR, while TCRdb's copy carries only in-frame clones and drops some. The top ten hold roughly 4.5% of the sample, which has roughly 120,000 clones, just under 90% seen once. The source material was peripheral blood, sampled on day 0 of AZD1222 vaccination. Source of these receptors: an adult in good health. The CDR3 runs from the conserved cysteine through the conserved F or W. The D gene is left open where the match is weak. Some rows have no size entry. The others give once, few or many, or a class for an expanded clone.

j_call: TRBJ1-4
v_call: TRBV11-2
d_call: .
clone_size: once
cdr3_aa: CASSLDRAGEKLFF
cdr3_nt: TGTGCCAGCAGCTTAGACAGGGCGGGAGAAAAACTGTTTTTT

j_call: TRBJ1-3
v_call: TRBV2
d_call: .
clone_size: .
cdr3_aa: CASRSGTDGNTIYF
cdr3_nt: TGTGCCAGCCGATCCGGGACGGATGGAAACACCATATATTTT

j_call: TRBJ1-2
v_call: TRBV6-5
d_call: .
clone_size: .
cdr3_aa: CASSNRVSGYTF
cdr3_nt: TGTGCCAGCAGCAACAGGGTTAGCGGCTACACCTTC

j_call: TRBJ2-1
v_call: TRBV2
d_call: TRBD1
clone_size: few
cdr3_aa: CASSEDRGLDEQFF
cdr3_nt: TGTGCCAGCAGTGAAGACAGGGGGCTCGATGAGCAGTTCTTC

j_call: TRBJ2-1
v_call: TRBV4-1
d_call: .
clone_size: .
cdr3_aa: CASSQDTLASYNEQFF
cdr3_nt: TGCGCCAGCAGCCAAGATACGCTAGCCTCCTACAATGAGCAGTTCTTC

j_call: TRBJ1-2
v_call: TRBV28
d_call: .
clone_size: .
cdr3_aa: CASGLRGGRLYGYTF
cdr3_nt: TGTGCCAGCGGCCTTAGGGGGGGAAGACTCTATGGCTACACCTTC

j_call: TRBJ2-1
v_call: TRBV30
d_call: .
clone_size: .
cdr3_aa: CACPYGTLNEQFF
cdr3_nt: TGTGCCTGTCCATACGGGACTCTCAATGAGCAGTTCTTC

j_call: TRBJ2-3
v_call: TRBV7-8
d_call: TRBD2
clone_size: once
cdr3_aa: CASSLEGGGAEDTQYF
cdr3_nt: TGTGCCAGCAGCTTAGAAGGCGGGGGGGCGGAAGATACGCAGTATTTT

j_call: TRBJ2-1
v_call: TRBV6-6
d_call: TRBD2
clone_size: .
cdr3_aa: CASRRQGPSGRGVDNEQFF
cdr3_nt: TGTGCCAGCAGACGACAGGGGCCGAGCGGGAGGGGTGTCGACAATGAGCAGTTCTTC

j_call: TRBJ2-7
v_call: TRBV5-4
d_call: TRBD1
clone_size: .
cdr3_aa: CASSLGQGKVSYEQYF
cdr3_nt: TGTGCCAGCAGCCTGGGACAGGGTAAAGTGTCCTACGAGCAGTACTTC